This T cell receptor (beta chain) was recovered during a study of blood T cell repertoires in COVID-19. Study information: Donors in the United States, Italy and Spain gave samples during acute or convalescent COVID-19. In each case, the material was cDNA or gDNA derived from T cells, B-cell-depleted T cells, or PBMCs.

The CDR3 spans 15 residues. Germline V CDR1 and CDR2: SGHTA, FQGNSA. V dropped 0 bases and J dropped 4; count of bases not matched to a gene: 3. Original analysis: Researchers report that nucleated cell counts were estimated from reference gene primer amplification. The repertoire was sequenced with immunoSEQ multiplex PCR; TCRdb's copy has only in-frame clones and lacks some. V and J calls and clone size are given by that table; D and trimming were obtained from the DNA. The table shows about 150,000 clones, with 85% occurring only once. Sequenced material: peripheral blood. The sequence was obtained from a woman aged 40 to 49 with active or convalescent COVID-19. This rearrangement joins TRBV7-2 to TRBJ1-2, with 9 bases that match TRBD1. The CDR3 reads CASSLALTGGYGYTF. The CDR3 region has the DNA TGTGCCAGCAGCTTAGCCCTGACAGGGGGCTATGGCTACACCTTC.